The subject of this entry is one T cell receptor beta chain. The data are from a study of blood T cell repertoires in COVID-19. Background on the study: Sites in the United States, Italy and Spain provided acute and convalescent COVID-19 samples.

The germline gives CDR1 KGHDR, CDR2 SFDVKD. The CDR3 runs 15 residues. The junction had 4 bases not matched to a gene; V was cut back by 0 bases and J by 7 bases. Per the original data handling: Amplification of reference gene primers provided the estimated nucleated cell counts. Profiling relied on immunoSEQ multiplex PCR, and the TCRdb table lists in-frame clones only, not all of them. Clone size and V and J calls were adopted from that table, with D and trimming inferred from the DNA. The sample yields around 75,000 clones, around 89% seen once. Specimen: peripheral blood. The source of this sequence is a man between 45 and 60 years old with acute or convalescent COVID-19. V is TRBV24-1 and J is TRBJ2-1; TRBD2 aligns across 8 bases. Here the CDR3 DNA reads TGTGCCACCAGTGATTTGGGTAGCGGGATAAATGAGCAGTTCTTC. Its translation is CATSDLGSGINEQFF.